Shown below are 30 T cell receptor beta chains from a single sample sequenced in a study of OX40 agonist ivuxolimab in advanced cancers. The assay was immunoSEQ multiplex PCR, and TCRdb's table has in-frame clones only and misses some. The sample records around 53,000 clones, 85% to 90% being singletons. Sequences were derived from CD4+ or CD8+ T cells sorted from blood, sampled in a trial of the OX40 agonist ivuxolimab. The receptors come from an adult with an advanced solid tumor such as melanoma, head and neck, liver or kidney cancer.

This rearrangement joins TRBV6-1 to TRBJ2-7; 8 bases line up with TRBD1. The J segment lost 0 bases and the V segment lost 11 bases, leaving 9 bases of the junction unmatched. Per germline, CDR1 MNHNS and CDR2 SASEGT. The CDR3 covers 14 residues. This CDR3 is CAAKGQVSSYEQYF. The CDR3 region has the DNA TGTGCCGCAAAGGGACAGGTCAGCTCCTACGAGCAGTACTTC.

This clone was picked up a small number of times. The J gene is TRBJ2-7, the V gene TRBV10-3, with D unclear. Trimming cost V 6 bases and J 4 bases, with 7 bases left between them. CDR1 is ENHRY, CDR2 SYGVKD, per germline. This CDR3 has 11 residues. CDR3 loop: CAISNEYEQYF. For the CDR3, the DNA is TGTGCCATCAGCAACGAATACGAGCAGTACTTC.

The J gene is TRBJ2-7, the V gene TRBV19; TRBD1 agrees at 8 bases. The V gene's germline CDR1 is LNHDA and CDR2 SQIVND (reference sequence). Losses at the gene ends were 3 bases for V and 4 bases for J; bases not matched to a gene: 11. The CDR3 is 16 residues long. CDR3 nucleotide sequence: TGTGCCAGTAGTATCCAATCGGACAGGGCCTTTTACGAGCAGTACTTC. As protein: CASSIQSDRAFYEQYF.

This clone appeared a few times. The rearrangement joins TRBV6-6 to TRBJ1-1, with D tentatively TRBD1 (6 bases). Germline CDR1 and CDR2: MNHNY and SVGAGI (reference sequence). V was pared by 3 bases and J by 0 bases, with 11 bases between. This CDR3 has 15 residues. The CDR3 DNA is TGTGCCAGCAGTTATAGCGGACAGTTGAACACTGAAGCTTTCTTT. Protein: CASSYSGQLNTEAFF.

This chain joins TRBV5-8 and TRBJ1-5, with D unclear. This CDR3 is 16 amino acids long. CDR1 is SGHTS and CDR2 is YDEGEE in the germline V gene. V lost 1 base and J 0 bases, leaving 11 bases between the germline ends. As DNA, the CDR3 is TGTGCCAGCAGCTTGCAATACGGACTTAGCAATCAGCCCCAGCATTTT. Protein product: CASSLQYGLSNQPQHF.

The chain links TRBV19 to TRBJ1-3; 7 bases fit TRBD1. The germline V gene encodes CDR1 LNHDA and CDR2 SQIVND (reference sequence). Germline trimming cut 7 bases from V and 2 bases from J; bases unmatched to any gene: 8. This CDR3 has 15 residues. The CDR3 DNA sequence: TGTGCCAGTACTCTCTCGACAGGGACTGGAAACACCATATATTTT. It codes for CASTLSTGTGNTIYF.

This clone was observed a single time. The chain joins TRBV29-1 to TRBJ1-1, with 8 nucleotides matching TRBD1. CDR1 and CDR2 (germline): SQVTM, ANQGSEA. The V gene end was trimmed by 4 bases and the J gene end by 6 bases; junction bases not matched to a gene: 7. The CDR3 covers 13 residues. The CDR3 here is CSVARTGSAEAFF. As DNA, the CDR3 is TGCAGCGTTGCTAGGACAGGGTCCGCTGAAGCTTTCTTT. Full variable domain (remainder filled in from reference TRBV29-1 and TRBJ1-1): SAVISQKPSRDICQRGTSLTIQCQVDSQVTMMFWYRQQPGQSLTLIATANQGSEATYESGFVIDKFPISRPNLTFSTLTVSNMSPEDSSIYLCSVARTGSAEAFFGQGTRLTVV.

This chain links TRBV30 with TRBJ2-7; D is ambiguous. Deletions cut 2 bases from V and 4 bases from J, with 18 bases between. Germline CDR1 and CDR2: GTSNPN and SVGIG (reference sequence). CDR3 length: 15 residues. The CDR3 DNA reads TGTGCCTGGAGTCACCCGAAAAACCCAGTGTACGAGCAGTACTTC. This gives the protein CAWSHPKNPVYEQYF.

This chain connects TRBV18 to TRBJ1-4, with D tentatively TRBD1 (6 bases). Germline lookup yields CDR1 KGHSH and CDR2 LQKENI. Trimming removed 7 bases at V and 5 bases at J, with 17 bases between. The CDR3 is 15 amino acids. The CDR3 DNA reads TGTGCCAGCTACAACCCCGGGACACCGAATGAAAAACTGTTTTTT. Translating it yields CASYNPGTPNEKLFF.

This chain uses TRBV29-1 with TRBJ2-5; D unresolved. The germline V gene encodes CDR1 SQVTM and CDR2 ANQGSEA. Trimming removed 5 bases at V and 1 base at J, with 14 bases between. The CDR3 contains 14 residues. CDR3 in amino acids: CSVYRGRLQETQYF. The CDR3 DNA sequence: TGCAGCGTTTACCGAGGTCGGCTCCAAGAGACCCAGTACTTC.

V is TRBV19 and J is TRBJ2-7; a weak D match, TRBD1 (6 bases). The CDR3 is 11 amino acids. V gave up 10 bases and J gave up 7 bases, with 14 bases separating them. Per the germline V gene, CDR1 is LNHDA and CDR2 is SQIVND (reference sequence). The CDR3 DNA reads TGTGCCATCCTGACAGGCGGGGAGCAGTACTTC. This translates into CAILTGGEQYF.

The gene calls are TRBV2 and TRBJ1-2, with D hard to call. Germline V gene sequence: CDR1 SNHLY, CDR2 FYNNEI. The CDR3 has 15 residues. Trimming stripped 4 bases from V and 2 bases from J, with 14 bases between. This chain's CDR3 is CASSGARTSNYGYTF. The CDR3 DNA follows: TGTGCCAGCAGTGGGGCACGGACGTCAAACTATGGCTACACCTTC.

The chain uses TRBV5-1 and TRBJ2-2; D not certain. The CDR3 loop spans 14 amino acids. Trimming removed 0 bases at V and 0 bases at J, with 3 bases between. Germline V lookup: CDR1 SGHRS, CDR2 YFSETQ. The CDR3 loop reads CASSLGPNTGELFF. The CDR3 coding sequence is TGCGCCAGCAGCTTGGGACCGAACACCGGGGAGCTGTTTTTT.

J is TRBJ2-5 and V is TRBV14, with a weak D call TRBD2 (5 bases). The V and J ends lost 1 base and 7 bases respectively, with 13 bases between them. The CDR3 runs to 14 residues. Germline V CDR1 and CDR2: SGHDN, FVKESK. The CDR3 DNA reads TGTGCCAGCAGCCAAGCGGGCGGGTTGGGGACCCAGTACTTC. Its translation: CASSQAGGLGTQYF.

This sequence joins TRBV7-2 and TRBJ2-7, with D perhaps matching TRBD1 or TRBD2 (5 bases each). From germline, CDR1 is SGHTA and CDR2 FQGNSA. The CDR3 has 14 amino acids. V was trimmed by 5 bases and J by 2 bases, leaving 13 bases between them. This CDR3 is CASSRALGAYEQYF. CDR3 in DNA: TGTGCCAGCAGCCGGGCTTTGGGGGCCTACGAGCAGTACTTC.

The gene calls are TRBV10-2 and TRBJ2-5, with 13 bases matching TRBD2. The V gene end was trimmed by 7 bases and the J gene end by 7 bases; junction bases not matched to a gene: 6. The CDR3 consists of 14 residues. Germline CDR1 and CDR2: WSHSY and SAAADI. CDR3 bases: TGCGCCAGCATGGGACTAGCGGGGCCCGTGACCCAGTACTTC. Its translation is CASMGLAGPVTQYF.

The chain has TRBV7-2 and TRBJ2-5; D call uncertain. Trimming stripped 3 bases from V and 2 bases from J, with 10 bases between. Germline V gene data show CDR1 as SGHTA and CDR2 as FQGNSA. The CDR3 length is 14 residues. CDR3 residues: CASSFNTQQETQYF. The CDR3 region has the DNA TGTGCCAGCAGCTTTAACACCCAACAAGAGACCCAGTACTTC.

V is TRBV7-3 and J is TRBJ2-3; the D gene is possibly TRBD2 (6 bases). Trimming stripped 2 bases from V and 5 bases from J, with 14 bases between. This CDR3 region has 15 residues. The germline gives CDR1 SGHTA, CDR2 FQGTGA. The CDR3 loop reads CASSLSGLAIDTQYF. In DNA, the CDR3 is TGTGCCAGCAGCTTATCGGGCCTAGCGATAGATACGCAGTATTTT.

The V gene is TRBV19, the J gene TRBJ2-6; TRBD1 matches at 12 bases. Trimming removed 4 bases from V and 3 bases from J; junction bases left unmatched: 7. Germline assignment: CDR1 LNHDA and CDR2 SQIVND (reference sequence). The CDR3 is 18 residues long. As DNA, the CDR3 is TGTGCCAGTAGTACGTGGGGACAGGGGGCGGTTGGGGCCAACGTCCTGACTTTC. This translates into CASSTWGQGAVGANVLTF.

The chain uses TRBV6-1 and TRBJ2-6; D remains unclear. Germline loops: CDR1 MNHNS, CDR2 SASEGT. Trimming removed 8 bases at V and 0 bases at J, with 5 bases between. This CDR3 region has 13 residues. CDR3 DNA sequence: TGTGCCAGCGGGGACTCTGGGGCCAACGTCCTGACTTTC. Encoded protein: CASGDSGANVLTF.

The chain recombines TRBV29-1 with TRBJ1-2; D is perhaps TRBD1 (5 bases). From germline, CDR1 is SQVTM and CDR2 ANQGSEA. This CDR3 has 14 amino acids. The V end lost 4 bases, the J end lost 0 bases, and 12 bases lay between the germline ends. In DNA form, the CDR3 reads TGCAGCGTTGGGCCCGGGGACCCTAACTATGGCTACACCTTC. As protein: CSVGPGDPNYGYTF.

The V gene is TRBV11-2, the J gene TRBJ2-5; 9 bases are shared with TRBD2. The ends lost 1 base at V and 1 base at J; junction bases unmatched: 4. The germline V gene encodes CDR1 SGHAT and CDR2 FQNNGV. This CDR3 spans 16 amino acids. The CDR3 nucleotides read TGTGCCAGCAGCTTAGGCAATAGCGGGGGCCAAGAGACCCAGTACTTC. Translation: CASSLGNSGGQETQYF.

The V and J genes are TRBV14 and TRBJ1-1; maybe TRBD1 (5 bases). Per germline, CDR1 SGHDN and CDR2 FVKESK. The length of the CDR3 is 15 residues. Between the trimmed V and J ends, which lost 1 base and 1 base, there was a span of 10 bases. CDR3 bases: TGTGCCAGCAGCCAAGTCCGGGGGTGGAACACTGAAGCTTTCTTT. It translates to CASSQVRGWNTEAFF.

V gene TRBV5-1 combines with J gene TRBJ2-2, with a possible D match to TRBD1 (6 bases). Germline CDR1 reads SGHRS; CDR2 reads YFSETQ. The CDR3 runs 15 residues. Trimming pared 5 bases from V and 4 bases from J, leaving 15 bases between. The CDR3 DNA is TGCGCCAGCAGTGGACAGCCTGTAATCACCGGGGAGCTGTTTTTT. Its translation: CASSGQPVITGELFF.

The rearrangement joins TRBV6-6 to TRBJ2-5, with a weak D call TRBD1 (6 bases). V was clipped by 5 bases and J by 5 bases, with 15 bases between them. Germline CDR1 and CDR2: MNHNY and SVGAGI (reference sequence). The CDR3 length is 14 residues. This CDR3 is CASSQRQVGETQYF. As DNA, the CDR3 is TGTGCCAGCAGTCAGAGACAGGTTGGGGAGACCCAGTACTTC.

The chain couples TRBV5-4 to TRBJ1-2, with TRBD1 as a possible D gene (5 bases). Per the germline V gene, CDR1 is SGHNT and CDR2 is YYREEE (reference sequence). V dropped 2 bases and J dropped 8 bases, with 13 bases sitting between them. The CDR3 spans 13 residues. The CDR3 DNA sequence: TGTGCCAGCAGCTTACGAGCAGGGAAAGGCTACACCTTC. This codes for CASSLRAGKGYTF.

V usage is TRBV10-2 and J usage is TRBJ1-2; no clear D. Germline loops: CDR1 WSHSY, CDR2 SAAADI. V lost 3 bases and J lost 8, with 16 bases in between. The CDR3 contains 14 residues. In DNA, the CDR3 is TGCGCCAGCAGTGATGGGTGGAGGGATCGGGGCTACACCTTC. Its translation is CASSDGWRDRGYTF.

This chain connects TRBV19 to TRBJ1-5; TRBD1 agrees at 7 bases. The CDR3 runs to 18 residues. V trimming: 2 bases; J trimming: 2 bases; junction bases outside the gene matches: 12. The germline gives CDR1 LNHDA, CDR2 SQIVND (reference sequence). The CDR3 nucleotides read TGTGCCAGTAGTATAACTGCCGGGACAGTGAGGGGCAATCAGCCCCAGCATTTT. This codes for CASSITAGTVRGNQPQHF.

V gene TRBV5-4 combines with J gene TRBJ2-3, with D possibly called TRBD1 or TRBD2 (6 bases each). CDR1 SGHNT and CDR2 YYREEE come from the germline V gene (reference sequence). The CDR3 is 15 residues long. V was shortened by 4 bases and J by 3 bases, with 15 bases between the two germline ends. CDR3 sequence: CASSRGGQLTDTQYF. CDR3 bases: TGTGCCAGCAGCCGGGGAGGACAGCTTACAGATACGCAGTATTTT. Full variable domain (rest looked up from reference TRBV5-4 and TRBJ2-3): ETGVTQSPTHLIKTRGQQVTLRCSSQSGHNTVSWYQQALGQGPQFIFQYYREEENGRGNFPPRFSGLQFPNYSSELNVNALELDDSALYLCASSRGGQLTDTQYFGPGTRLTVL.

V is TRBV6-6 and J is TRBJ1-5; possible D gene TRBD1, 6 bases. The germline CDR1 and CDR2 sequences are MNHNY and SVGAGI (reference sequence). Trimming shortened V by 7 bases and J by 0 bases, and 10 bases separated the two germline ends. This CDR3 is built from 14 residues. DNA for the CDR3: TGTGCCAGCATCAAGGGGGGTAGCAATCAGCCCCAGCATTTT. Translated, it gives CASIKGGSNQPQHF.